This T cell receptor beta chain was recovered during a study of blood T cell repertoires in COVID-19. Study background: The analysed material was cDNA or gDNA that came from T cells, B-cell-depleted T cells, or PBMCs.

Authors' analysis steps: Amplification of reference gene primers was used by the study to estimate nucleated cell counts. Sequencing was performed with immunoSEQ multiplex PCR; in TCRdb, only in-frame clones are kept and a portion is missing. D and trimming were read from the DNA, whereas the V and J calls and clone size are those reported in that table. The sample yields about 220,000 clones, 82% seen once. The TCR comes from a woman over 75 with acute or convalescent COVID-19. The specimen sequenced was peripheral blood.

CDR3 residues: CASSVGWEGGGYSPLHF. The CDR3 DNA reads as TGTGCCAGCAGCGTAGGTTGGGAGGGTGGAGGGTATTCACCCCTCCACTTT. The chain joins TRBV9 to TRBJ1-6; D remains unclear. Trimming pared 0 bases from V and 8 bases from J, leaving 18 bases between. The CDR3 loop spans 17 amino acids. The germline gives CDR1 SGDLS, CDR2 YYNGEE. Combining the CDR3 with reference TRBV9 and TRBJ1-6 gives the whole variable domain DSGVTQTPKHLITATGQRVTLRCSPRSGDLSVYWYQQSLDQGLQFLIQYYNGEERAKGNILERFSAQQFPDLHSELNLSSLELGDSALYFCASSVGWEGGGYSPLHFGNGTRLTVT.